A selection of T cell receptor beta chains follows, all from one sample in a study of shared clonotypes between healthy human individuals. Method: immunoSEQ multiplex PCR; TCRdb's copy keeps in-frame clones and lacks some. The top ten hold 34% of the sample, which has some 690,000 clones, roughly 87% seen once. The sample consisted of memory CD8+ T cells from PBMCs. Every receptor here comes from a man in his late teens or twenties in good health. Some clones in this sample may be carry-over from other donors' samples. The CDR3 runs from the conserved cysteine through the conserved F or W. D genes are given only for firm matches. Size values are once, few and many counts, or a class for expanded clones, and some rows have none.

j_call d_call clone_size v_call cdr3_aa cdr3_nt
TRBJ1-1 . . TRBV7-9 CASSPVNPRNTEAFF TGTGCCAGCAGCCCCGTTAATCCTAGGAACACTGAAGCTTTCTTT
TRBJ1-3 . . TRBV4-3 CASSQEYRQGSGNTIYF TGCGCCAGCAGCCAAGAGTATCGCCAGGGCTCTGGAAACACCATATATTTT
TRBJ2-1 TRBD2 once TRBV6-5 CASSYSTSGFYNEQFF TGTGCCAGCAGTTACTCGACTAGCGGGTTTTACAATGAGCAGTTCTTC
TRBJ2-1 TRBD2 . TRBV29-1 CSVSGTSVLHEQFF TGCAGCGTCTCCGGGACTAGCGTTCTCCATGAGCAGTTCTTC
TRBJ2-7 TRBD1 . TRBV25-1 CASSDWGQGFVEQYF TGTGCCAGCAGTGACTGGGGACAGGGTTTCGTCGAGCAGTACTTC
TRBJ2-3 TRBD2 . TRBV27 CASSLTSGRLTDTQYF TGTGCCAGCAGTTTAACTAGCGGGAGACTCACAGATACGCAGTATTTT
TRBJ1-6 . . TRBV7-3 CANTLDRLNSPLHF TGTGCCAACACCCTAGATCGACTGAACTCACCCCTCCACTTT
TRBJ2-1 TRBD2 . TRBV7-9 CASSLASGRANEQFF TGTGCCAGCAGCCTTGCTAGCGGGAGGGCTAATGAGCAGTTCTTC
TRBJ2-7 . . TRBV5-6 CASSGGAGPPYEQYF TGTGCCAGCAGCGGGGGTGCGGGGCCCCCCTACGAGCAGTACTTC
TRBJ1-1 . . TRBV28 CASSLRVSGRNTEAFF TGTGCCAGCAGTTTAAGGGTCAGTGGAAGGAACACTGAAGCTTTCTTT
TRBJ1-1 . many TRBV7-9 CASSTANTEAFF TGCGCCAGCAGTACGGCGAACACTGAAGCTTTCTTT
TRBJ1-5 . . TRBV4-1 CASSLGQGEARPQHF TGCGCCAGCAGCCTCGGGCAGGGTGAGGCTCGGCCCCAGCATTTT
TRBJ2-7 . . TRBV7-9 CASSRGLHTYEQYF TGTGCCAGCAGCCGGGGACTGCATACCTACGAGCAGTACTTC
TRBJ2-1 . . TRBV7-9 CASSLSGGPGGFF TGTGCCAGCAGCTTATCCGGGGGACCCGGCGGGTTCTTC
TRBJ2-5 . . TRBV5-6 CASSLLTAKETQYF TGTGCCAGCAGCTTGTTGACAGCCAAAGAGACCCAGTACTTC
TRBJ1-4 . . TRBV7-9 CASSFRVGDEKLFF TGTGCCAGCAGCTTCAGGGTAGGGGATGAAAAACTGTTTTTT
TRBJ1-4 . . TRBV19 CASSLFDLATNEKLFF TGTGCCAGTAGTCTCTTCGACCTTGCAACTAATGAAAAACTGTTTTTT
TRBJ2-7 . . TRBV5-1 CASSTDPGPIPYEQYF TGCGCCAGCAGCACGGACCCGGGACCGATCCCCTACGAGCAGTACTTC
TRBJ2-3 TRBD1 . TRBV27 CASSLSPGTATDTQYF TGTGCCAGCAGTCTTTCCCCCGGGACAGCCACAGATACGCAGTATTTT
TRBJ1-5 . . TRBV27 CASRGRGRDQPQHF TGTGCCAGCCGAGGCCGGGGGCGCGATCAGCCCCAGCATTTT
TRBJ2-6 . . TRBV4-1 CASSLRTGANVLTF TGCGCCAGCAGCCTTCGCACTGGGGCCAACGTCCTGACTTTC
TRBJ2-7 . . TRBV11-2 CASSLGTGTSEQYF TGTGCCAGCAGCTTAGGTACAGGAACCTCCGAGCAGTACTTC
TRBJ2-7 TRBD1 . TRBV15 CATSSDRGPAYEQYF TGTGCCACCAGCAGCGACAGGGGGCCCGCCTACGAGCAGTACTTC
TRBJ2-5 . once TRBV28 CASKSGALRQETQYF TGTGCCAGCAAATCAGGGGCCCTACGCCAAGAGACCCAGTACTTC
TRBJ1-2 . . TRBV7-8 CASSLGPRGGYTF TGTGCCAGCAGCTTAGGGCCCCGTGGGGGCTACACCTTC
TRBJ2-3 . . TRBV11-2 CASSLGWDTQYF TGTGCCAGCAGCTTAGGATGGGATACGCAGTATTTT
TRBJ1-3 . . TRBV28 CASSFGGSGNTIYF TGTGCCAGCAGTTTTGGGGGCTCTGGAAACACCATATATTTT